These 13 T cell receptor beta chains share one sample of origin, sequenced in a study of somatic mutations in cytotoxic T cells in rheumatoid arthritis. Data came from immunoSEQ multiplex PCR; TCRdb stores just in-frame clones and leaves some out. The top ten clones hold around 34% of a sample with just under 9,500 clones, almost 80% of them seen once. The sequencing sample was made of CD8+ T cells sorted from blood. Receptors originate from an adult with rheumatoid arthritis.

The CDR3 DNA reads TGTGCCAGCAGCCTGACTAGCGGGGGGGCCACAGATACGCAGTATTTT. It yields the protein CASSLTSGGATDTQYF. V and J are TRBV28 and TRBJ2-3; 14 bases match TRBD2. J lost 2 bases, V lost 6 bases, and 4 bases had no gene match. This CDR3 is 16 amino acids long. Germline CDR1 MDHEN, CDR2 SYDVKM.

This clone rates as large. This rearrangement joins TRBV6-6 to TRBJ2-1; D uncertain. Germline loops: CDR1 MNHNY, CDR2 SVGAGI (reference sequence). The V and J ends lost 2 bases and 9 bases respectively, with 17 bases between them. The CDR3 consists of 15 residues. This CDR3 reads CASSYAGFVLAEQFF. CDR3 in DNA: TGTGCCAGCAGTTACGCAGGCTTCGTTCTTGCTGAGCAGTTCTTC.

The chain recombines TRBV10-2 with TRBJ2-7; tentatively, D is TRBD2 (6 bases). Deletions cut 4 bases from V and 3 bases from J, with 7 bases between. This CDR3 has 12 residues. CDR1 is WSHSY and CDR2 is SAAADI in the germline V gene. CDR3 bases: TGCGCCAGCAGTGCGGGGGACTACGAGCAGTACTTC. This encodes CASSAGDYEQYF.

The gene calls are TRBV23-1 and TRBJ2-2; 8 nucleotides agree with TRBD1. TRBV23-1 is reported as an ORF; its role is uncertain. The CDR3 is 17 residues long. With V trimmed by 7 bases and J by 6 bases, 16 bases remained unmatched. For the CDR3, the DNA is TGCGCCAGCAAATCAGTATGCGGACAGGGTGGGGCCGGGGAGCTGTTTTTT. Protein sequence: CASKSVCGQGGAGELFF.

This clone appeared once. J is TRBJ2-6 and V is TRBV27; D is unclear. This CDR3 spans 15 amino acids. Germline CDR1 MNHEY, CDR2 SMNVEV (reference sequence). V was shortened by 7 bases and J by 3 bases, with 13 bases between the two germline ends. The CDR3 sequence is CASTPFAGGANVLTF. CDR3 in DNA: TGTGCCAGCACGCCTTTCGCTGGTGGGGCCAACGTCCTGACTTTC.

The V gene is TRBV5-5, the J gene TRBJ1-2; a weak D match, TRBD1 (6 bases). V was clipped by 6 bases and J by 8 bases, with 29 bases between them. Germline assignment: CDR1 SGHKS and CDR2 YYEKEE (reference sequence). The CDR3 is 17 residues long. The chain's CDR3 is CASNPGGAGSSPHGYTF. The CDR3 DNA is TGTGCCAGCAACCCTGGGGGGGCCGGGTCGTCTCCGCACGGCTACACCTTC.

The gene calls are TRBV9 and TRBJ2-1, with 10 nucleotides matching TRBD1. Trimming cost V 1 base and J 7 bases; bases outside gene matches: 17. This CDR3 spans 19 amino acids. The germline CDR1 and CDR2 sequences are SGDLS and YYNGEE. The CDR3 is CASSVFPNSRDRGVNEQFF. DNA of the CDR3: TGTGCCAGCAGCGTATTTCCCAATAGCCGGGACAGGGGAGTTAATGAGCAGTTCTTC. The full variable domain, in which reference TRBV9 and TRBJ2-1 provide the parts outside the CDR3, is DSGVTQTPKHLITATGQRVTLRCSPRSGDLSVYWYQQSLDQGLQFLIQYYNGEERAKGNILERFSAQQFPDLHSELNLSSLELGDSALYFCASSVFPNSRDRGVNEQFFGPGTRLTVL.

The chain links TRBV2 to TRBJ1-1; D is undetermined. From germline, CDR1 is SNHLY and CDR2 FYNNEI. The CDR3 consists of 12 residues. Trimming stripped 4 bases from V and 8 bases from J, with 11 bases between. The CDR3: CASSGKWGEAFF. For the CDR3, the DNA is TGTGCCAGCAGTGGGAAGTGGGGAGAAGCTTTCTTT.

V usage is TRBV5-1 and J usage is TRBJ2-3; D possibly corresponds to TRBD2 (5 bases). The CDR3 has 14 residues. From germline, CDR1 is SGHRS and CDR2 YFSETQ. The V end lost 4 bases, the J end lost 1 base, and 10 bases lay between the germline ends. The CDR3 reads CASSPERRTDTQYF. The DNA of the CDR3 is TGCGCCAGCAGCCCGGAGCGGCGCACAGATACGCAGTATTTT.

The V call is TRBV5-6, the J call TRBJ2-7, with 7 bases identical to TRBD1. The CDR3 consists of 15 residues. The germline gives CDR1 SGHDT, CDR2 YYEEEE. V lost 4 bases, J lost 6 bases, and 13 bases stayed unmatched. The CDR3 sequence is CASSGDSGPSVEQYF. Written as DNA, the CDR3 is TGTGCCAGCAGCGGGGACAGTGGGCCTTCAGTCGAGCAGTACTTC.

This clone is hyperexpanded (1% or more) in the sample. The CDR3 reads CASSEQNQPQHF. In nucleotides, the CDR3 is TGTGCCAGCAGCGAACAGAATCAGCCCCAGCATTTT. The chain has TRBV13 and TRBJ1-5; D call uncertain. Germline CDR1 and CDR2: PRHDT and FYEKMQ (reference sequence). V was shortened by 5 bases and J by 4 bases, with 6 bases between the two germline ends. The length of the CDR3 is 12 residues.

The chain uses TRBV6-4 and TRBJ2-2; perhaps TRBD1 as D (5 bases). V was pared by 0 bases and J by 0 bases, with 5 bases between. Germline-derived CDR1 and CDR2 are MRHNA and SNTAGT. The CDR3 sequence is 15 residues long. CDR3 nucleotides: TGTGCCAGCAGTGACTCAGGGGCGAACACCGGGGAGCTGTTTTTT. As protein: CASSDSGANTGELFF.

The chain recombines TRBV5-1 with TRBJ2-7, with D tentatively TRBD1 or TRBD2 (6 bases each). Germline V gene sequence: CDR1 SGHRS, CDR2 YFSETQ. The CDR3 consists of 17 residues. V lost 8 bases, J lost 4 bases, and 28 bases lay in between. The chain's CDR3 is CASEGWRGWLVRYEQYF. The DNA for the CDR3 is TGCGCCAGTGAAGGGTGGAGGGGGTGGCTGGTTAGGTACGAGCAGTACTTC. The full variable domain, in which reference TRBV5-1 and TRBJ2-7 provide the parts outside the CDR3, is KAGVTQTPRYLIKTRGQQVTLSCSPISGHRSVSWYQQTPGQGLQFLFEYFSETQRNKGNFPGRFSGRQFSNSRSEMNVSTLELGDSALYLCASEGWRGWLVRYEQYFGPGTRLTVT.